The clone carrying this T cell receptor (beta chain) was picked up a small number of times. The CDR3 runs to 13 residues. Trimming took off 2 bases at V and 2 bases at J, with 6 bases between the two ends. The germline V gene has CDR1 MNHEY and CDR2 SVGAGI. The data belong to a study of blood T cell repertoires in COVID-19. Authors' data handling: Researchers report that nucleated cell counts were estimated from reference gene primer amplification. Repertoires were generated with immunoSEQ multiplex PCR, while TCRdb's copy carries only in-frame clones and drops some. V and J calls plus clone size are reproduced from that table; the DNA served to infer D and trimming. The sample contains about 21,000 clones, 75% to 90% of which appear only once.

The rearrangement uses TRBV6-5 and TRBJ1-1; D is undetermined. The sequenced sample consisted of peripheral blood. This receptor was taken from a man between 65 and 80 years old with active COVID-19. For the CDR3, the DNA is TGTGCCAGCAGTTACGGGCACAACACTGAAGCTTTCTTT. Encoded protein: CASSYGHNTEAFF.